The clone carrying this TCR beta chain has more than one count but fewer than ten. Its antigen is unidentified. The data derive from a study of CD8+ T cells in alopecia areata. Study details: Each day, treated patients took oral tofacitinib twice, at 5 to 10 mg per dose.

Treatment in this sample: oral pan-JAK inhibitor, 5-10 mg twice daily. Alopecia areata patients provided lesional scalp punch biopsies and peripheral blood, both collected for the study. Sequencing templates came from extracted RNA that was reverse transcribed into cDNA. Only in-frame clones appear in the TCRdb table, and some are missing; sequencing was by immunoSEQ multiplex PCR. The sample consists of approximately 110,000 clones, 50% to 65% of them appearing once. The CDR3 contains 13 residues. Germline CDR1 is SGHDN and CDR2 is FVKESK. Trimming pared 4 bases from V and 1 base from J, leaving 6 bases between. Study conclusions and caveats: Sequenced scalp T cells also include alphabeta T cells resident in normal skin.

This rearrangement joins TRBV14 to TRBJ2-3; no definite D call. This TCR was sampled from a human donor with alopecia areata. The sample was CD4+ T cells sorted from blood, taken at week 24, from a patient treated with tofacitinib. CDR3 in amino acids: CASSLGGTDTQYF. CDR3 nucleotides: TGTGCCAGCAGCCTTGGGGGCACAGATACGCAGTATTTT.